The present T cell receptor (beta chain) was sequenced within a study of T cell responses to AZD1222 COVID-19 vaccine. Clones were sequenced by immunoSEQ multiplex PCR, and TCRdb holds only the in-frame ones, with some missing. The table has about 120,000 clones, 85% to 95% seen once. CDR3 length equals 15 residues. Germline-derived CDR1 and CDR2 are LNHNV and YYDKDF (reference sequence). With 0 bases removed from V and 0 bases from J, the gap between germline ends came to 7 bases. This clone showed up just a few times. This specimen consisted of peripheral blood, obtained on day 0 of AZD1222 vaccination. This sequence joins TRBV15 and TRBJ2-3; D is tentatively TRBD1 or TRBD2 (5 bases each). The origin of this receptor is an adult in good health. CDR3 nucleotides: TGTGCCACCAGCAGAGACGGGGCGAGCACAGATACGCAGTATTTT. This gives the protein CATSRDGASTDTQYF.